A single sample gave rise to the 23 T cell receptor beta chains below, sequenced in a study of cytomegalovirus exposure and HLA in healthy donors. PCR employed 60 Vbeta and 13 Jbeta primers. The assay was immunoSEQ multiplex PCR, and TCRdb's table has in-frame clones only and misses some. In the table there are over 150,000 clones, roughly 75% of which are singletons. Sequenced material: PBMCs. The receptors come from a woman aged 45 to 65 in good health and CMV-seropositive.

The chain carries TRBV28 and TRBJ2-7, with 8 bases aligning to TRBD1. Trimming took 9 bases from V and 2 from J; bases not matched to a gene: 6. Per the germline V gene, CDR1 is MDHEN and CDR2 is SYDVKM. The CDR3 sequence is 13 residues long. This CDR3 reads CASGDRFTYEQYF. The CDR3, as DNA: TGTGCCAGTGGGGACAGGTTCACCTACGAGCAGTACTTC.

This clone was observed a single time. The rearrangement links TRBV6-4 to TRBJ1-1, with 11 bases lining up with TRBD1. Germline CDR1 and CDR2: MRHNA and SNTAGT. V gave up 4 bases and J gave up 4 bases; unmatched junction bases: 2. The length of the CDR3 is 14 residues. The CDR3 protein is CASSVGTGGTEAFF. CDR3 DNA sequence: TGTGCCAGCAGTGTAGGGACAGGGGGCACTGAAGCTTTCTTT.

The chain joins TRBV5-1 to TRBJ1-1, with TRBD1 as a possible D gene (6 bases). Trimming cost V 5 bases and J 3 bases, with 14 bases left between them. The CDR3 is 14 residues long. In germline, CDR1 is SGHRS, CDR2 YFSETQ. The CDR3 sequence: CASRVGAVDTEAFF. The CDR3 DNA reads TGCGCCAGCAGGGTGGGGGCAGTGGACACTGAAGCTTTCTTT.

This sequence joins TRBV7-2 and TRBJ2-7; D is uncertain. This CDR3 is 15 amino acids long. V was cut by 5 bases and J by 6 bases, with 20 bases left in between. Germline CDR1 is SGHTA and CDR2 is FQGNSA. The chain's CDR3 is CASSVLGLGVGEQYF. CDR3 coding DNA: TGTGCCAGCAGCGTACTGGGTCTAGGAGTCGGCGAGCAGTACTTC.

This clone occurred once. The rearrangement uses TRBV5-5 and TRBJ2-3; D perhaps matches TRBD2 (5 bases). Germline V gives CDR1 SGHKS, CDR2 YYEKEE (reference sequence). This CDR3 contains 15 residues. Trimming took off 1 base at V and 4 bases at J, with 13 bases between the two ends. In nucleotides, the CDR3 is TGTGCCAGCAGCTTGAGCGGCGGAACTCCAGATACGCAGTATTTT. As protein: CASSLSGGTPDTQYF.

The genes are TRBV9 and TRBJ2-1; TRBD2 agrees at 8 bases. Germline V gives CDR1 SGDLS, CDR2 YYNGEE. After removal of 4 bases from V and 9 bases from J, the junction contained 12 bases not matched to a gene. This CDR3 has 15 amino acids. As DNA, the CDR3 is TGTGCCAGCAGCTTCACCGGGACTAGATTCCCTGAGCAGTTCTTC. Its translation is CASSFTGTRFPEQFF.

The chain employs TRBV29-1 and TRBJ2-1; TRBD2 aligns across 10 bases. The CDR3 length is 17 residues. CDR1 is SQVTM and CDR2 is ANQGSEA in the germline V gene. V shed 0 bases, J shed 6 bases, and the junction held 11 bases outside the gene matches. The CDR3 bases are TGCAGCGTTGAAGATCCCGTCAGCGGGAGGGCCATCAATGAGCAGTTCTTC. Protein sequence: CSVEDPVSGRAINEQFF.

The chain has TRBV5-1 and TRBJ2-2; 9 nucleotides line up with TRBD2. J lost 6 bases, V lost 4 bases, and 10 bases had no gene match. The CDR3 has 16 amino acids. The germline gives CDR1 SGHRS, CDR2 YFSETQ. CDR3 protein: CASSGRAGGAPGELFF. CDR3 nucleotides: TGCGCCAGCAGCGGCCGAGCGGGAGGAGCCCCCGGGGAGCTGTTTTTT.

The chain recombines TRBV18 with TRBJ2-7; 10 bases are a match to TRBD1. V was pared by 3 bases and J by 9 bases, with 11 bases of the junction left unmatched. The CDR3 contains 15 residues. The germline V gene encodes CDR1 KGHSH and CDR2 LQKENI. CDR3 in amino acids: CASSPTGTGALGQYF. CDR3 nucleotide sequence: TGTGCCAGCTCACCCACCGGGACAGGGGCTTTAGGGCAGTACTTC.

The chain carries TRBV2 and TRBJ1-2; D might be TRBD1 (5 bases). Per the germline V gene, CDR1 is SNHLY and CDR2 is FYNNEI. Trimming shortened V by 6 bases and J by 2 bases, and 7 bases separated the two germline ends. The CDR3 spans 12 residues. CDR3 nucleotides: TGTGCCAGCAGCAGGGAAAACTATGGCTACACCTTC. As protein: CASSRENYGYTF.

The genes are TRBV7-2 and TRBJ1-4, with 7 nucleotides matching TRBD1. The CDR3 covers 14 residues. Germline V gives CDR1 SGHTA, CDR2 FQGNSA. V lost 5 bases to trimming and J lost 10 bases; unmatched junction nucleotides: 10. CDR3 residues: CASSRDRDFRKLFF. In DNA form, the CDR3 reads TGTGCCAGCAGCCGCGACAGGGACTTCCGAAAACTGTTTTTT.

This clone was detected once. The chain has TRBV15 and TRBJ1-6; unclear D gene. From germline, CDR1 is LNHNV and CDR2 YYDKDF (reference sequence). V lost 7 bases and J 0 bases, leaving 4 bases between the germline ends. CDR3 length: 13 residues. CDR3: CATTSSYNSPLHF. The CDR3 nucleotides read TGTGCCACCACGAGCTCCTATAATTCACCCCTCCACTTT.

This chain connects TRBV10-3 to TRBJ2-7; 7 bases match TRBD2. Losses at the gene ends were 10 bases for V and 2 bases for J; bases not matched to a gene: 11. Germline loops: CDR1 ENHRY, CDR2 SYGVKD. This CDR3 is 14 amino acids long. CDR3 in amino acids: CATRLTGGAYEQYF. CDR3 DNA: TGTGCCACCCGGTTAACGGGGGGAGCCTACGAGCAGTACTTC.

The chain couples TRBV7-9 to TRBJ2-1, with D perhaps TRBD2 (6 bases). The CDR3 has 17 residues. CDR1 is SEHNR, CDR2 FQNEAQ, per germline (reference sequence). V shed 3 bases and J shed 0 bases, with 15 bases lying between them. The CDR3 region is CASSFPRGGASYNEQFF. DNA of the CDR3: TGTGCCAGCAGCTTCCCCCGGGGCGGGGCCTCCTACAATGAGCAGTTCTTC.

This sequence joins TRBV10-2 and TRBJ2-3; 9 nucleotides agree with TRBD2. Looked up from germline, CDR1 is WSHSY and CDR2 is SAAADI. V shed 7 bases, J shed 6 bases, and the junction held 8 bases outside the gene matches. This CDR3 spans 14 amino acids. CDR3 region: CASKGLAGRDTQYF. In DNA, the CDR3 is TGCGCCAGCAAGGGGCTAGCGGGACGGGATACGCAGTATTTT.

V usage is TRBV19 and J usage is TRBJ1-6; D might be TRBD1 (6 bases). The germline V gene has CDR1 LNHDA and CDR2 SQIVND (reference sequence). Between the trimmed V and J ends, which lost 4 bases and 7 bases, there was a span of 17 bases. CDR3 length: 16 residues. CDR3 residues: CASSTVDRSKNSPLHF. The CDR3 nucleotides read TGTGCCAGTAGTACGGTTGACAGGTCGAAGAATTCACCCCTCCACTTT.

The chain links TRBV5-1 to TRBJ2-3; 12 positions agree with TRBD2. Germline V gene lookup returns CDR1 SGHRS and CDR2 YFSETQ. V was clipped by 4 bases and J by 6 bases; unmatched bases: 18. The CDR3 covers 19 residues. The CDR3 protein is CASSLGLAGIATTWDTQYF. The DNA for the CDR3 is TGCGCCAGCAGCCTAGGACTAGCGGGAATCGCTACAACGTGGGATACGCAGTATTTT.

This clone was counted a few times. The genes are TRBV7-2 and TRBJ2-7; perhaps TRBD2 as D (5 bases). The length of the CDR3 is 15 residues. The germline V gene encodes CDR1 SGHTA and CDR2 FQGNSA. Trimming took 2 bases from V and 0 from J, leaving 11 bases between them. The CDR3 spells CASSLMEESSYEQYF. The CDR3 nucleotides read TGTGCCAGCAGCTTAATGGAGGAGAGCTCCTACGAGCAGTACTTC.

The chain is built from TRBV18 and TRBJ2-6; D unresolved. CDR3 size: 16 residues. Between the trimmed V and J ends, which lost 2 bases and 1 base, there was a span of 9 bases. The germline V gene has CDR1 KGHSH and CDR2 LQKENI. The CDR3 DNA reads TGTGCCAGCTCACCAGTGTCTAGATCTGGGGCCAACGTCCTGACTTTC. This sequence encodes CASSPVSRSGANVLTF.

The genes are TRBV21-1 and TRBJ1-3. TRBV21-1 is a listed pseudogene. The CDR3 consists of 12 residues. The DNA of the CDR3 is TGTGCCAGCAGCAGCCGGAGTTACACCATATATTTT. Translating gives CASSSRSYTIYF.

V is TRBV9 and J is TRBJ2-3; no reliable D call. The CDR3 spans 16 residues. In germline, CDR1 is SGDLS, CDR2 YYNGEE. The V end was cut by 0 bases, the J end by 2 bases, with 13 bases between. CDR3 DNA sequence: TGTGCCAGCAGCGTAGCAGTGGTCCCTGACACAGATACGCAGTATTTT. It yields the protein CASSVAVVPDTDTQYF. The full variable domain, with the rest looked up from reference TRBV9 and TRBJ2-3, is DSGVTQTPKHLITATGQRVTLRCSPRSGDLSVYWYQQSLDQGLQFLIQYYNGEERAKGNILERFSAQQFPDLHSELNLSSLELGDSALYFCASSVAVVPDTDTQYFGPGTRLTVL.

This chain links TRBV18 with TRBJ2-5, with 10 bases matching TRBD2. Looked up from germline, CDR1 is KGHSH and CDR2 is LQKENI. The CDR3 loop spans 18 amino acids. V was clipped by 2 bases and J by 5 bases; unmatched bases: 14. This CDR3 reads CASSPLPASGSNLETQYF. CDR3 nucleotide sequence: TGTGCCAGCTCACCATTACCGGCTAGCGGGAGTAATTTGGAGACCCAGTACTTC.

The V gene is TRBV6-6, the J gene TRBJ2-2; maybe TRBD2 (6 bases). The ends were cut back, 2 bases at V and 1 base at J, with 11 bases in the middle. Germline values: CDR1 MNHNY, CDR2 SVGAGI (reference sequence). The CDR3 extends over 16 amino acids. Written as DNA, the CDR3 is TGTGCCAGCAGTTACCCGAGTAGCGGGAACACCGGGGAGCTGTTTTTT. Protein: CASSYPSSGNTGELFF.